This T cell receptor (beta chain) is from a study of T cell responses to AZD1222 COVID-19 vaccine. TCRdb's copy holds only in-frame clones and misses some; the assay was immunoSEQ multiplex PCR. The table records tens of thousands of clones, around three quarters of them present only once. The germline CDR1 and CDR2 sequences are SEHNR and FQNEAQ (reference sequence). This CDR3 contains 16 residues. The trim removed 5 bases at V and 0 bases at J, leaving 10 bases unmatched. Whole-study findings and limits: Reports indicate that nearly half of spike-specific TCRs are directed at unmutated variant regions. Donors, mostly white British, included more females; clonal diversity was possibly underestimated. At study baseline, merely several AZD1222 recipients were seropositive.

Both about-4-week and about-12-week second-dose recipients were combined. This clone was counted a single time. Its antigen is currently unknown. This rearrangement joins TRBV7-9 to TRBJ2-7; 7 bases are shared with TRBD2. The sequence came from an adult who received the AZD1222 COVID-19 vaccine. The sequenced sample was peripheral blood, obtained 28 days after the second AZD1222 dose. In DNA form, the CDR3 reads TGTGCCAGCAGCCCCGGTGGAGGACTAGGCTCCTACGAGCAGTACTTC. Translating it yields CASSPGGGLGSYEQYF.